A single sample is the source of the 3 T cell receptor beta chains below, sequenced in a study of T cells in localized non-small cell lung cancer. Sequencing used immunoSEQ multiplex PCR; TCRdb keeps in-frame clones, though not all of them. This sample has around 50,000 clones, with 85% to 90% found just once. The sample consisted of PBMCs, taken before any cancer treatment. All receptors come from a female donor with stage II lung adenocarcinoma.

The chain employs TRBV13 and TRBJ1-1; D gene ambiguous. V was trimmed by 4 bases and J by 0 bases, leaving 6 bases between them. The CDR3 spans 13 residues. Per germline, CDR1 PRHDT and CDR2 FYEKMQ (reference sequence). The CDR3, as DNA: TGTGCCAGCAGCTATCAAGTGAACACTGAAGCTTTCTTT. Protein product: CASSYQVNTEAFF.

This chain joins TRBV5-1 and TRBJ2-7; a weak D match, TRBD1 (6 bases). Trimming removed 4 bases at V and 4 bases at J, with 15 bases between. This CDR3 is built from 14 residues. Germline V lookup: CDR1 SGHRS, CDR2 YFSETQ. CDR3: CASSDRDGQYEQYF. The CDR3 DNA reads as TGCGCCAGCAGCGACCGGGACGGACAGTACGAGCAGTACTTC.

On this clone: The junction departs from the called germline gene at one end, perhaps through a read error. The gene calls are TRBV5-6 and TRBJ2-3, with 12 bases lining up with TRBD2. CDR3 size: 16 residues. Germline V gene sequence: CDR1 SGHDT, CDR2 YYEEEE. For the CDR3, the DNA is TGTGACAGCAGCGACGGGACTAGCGGGCACACAGATACGCAGTATTTT. This translates into CDSSDGTSGHTDTQYF.